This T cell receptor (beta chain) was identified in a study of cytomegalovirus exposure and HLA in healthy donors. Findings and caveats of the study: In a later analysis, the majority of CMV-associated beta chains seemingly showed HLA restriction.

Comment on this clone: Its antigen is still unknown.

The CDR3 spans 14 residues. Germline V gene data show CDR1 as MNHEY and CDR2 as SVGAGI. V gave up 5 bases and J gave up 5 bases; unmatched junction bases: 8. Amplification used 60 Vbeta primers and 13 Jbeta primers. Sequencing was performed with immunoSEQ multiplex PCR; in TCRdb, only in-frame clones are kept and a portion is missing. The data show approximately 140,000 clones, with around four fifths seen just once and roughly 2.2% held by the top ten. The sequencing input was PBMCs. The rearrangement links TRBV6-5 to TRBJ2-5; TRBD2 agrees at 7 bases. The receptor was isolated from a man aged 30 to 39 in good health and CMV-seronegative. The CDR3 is CASSELGGVETQYF. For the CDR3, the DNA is TGTGCCAGCAGTGAATTGGGGGGGGTGGAGACCCAGTACTTC.